This TCR beta chain was recorded in a study of T cells in Graves' hyperthyroidism and ophthalmopathy. Study at large: Peripheral blood draws took place at initial diagnosis, ahead of any treatment. General observations from the study: Ophthalmopathy got predicted by the model a median 6.5 months before its onset. Most thyroid clonotypes expanded above 0.001 were also detected in blood.

This clonotype was recorded many times. The antigen remains undetermined. V was cut by 3 bases and J by 3 bases, with 15 bases left in between. Germline CDR1 LGHDT, CDR2 YNNKEL (reference sequence). The CDR3 loop spans 15 amino acids. Disease duration was under 3 months in the ophthalmopathy patients, who also had a Clinical Activity Score of at least 3 and a NOSPECS grade of at least 4. The investigators amplified TCR beta CDR3 regions from RNA transcripts. The HTBI primer set drove a first-round RT-PCR of the TCR CDR3. One entry per CDR3 protein, called by TCRdb with MiXCR from the multiplex PCR reads. The sample has under 400,000 distinct CDR3 sequences; 12% to 15% are singletons.

Sequenced material: blood. The source of this sequence is a woman in her fifties or sixties with Graves' ophthalmopathy. V and J are TRBV3-1 and TRBJ2-7; tentatively, D is TRBD2 (6 bases). The CDR3: CASSHLSGSGYEQYF. The CDR3 DNA sequence: TGTGCCAGCAGCCACCTAAGTGGTAGCGGCTACGAGCAGTACTTC.